Listed here is a single T cell receptor (beta chain). The source of the sample is a study of OX40 agonist ivuxolimab in advanced cancers. The protocol was immunoSEQ multiplex PCR, while the TCRdb copy is restricted to in-frame clones and leaves out a portion. The repertoire consists of about 46,000 clones, with roughly 88% occurring once and the leading ten covering about 0.68%. The V end was cut by 0 bases, the J end by 4 bases, with 12 bases between. The CDR3 contains 14 residues. Germline CDR1 and CDR2: GTSNPN and SVGIG (reference sequence). This sequence originates from an adult with an advanced solid tumor such as melanoma, head and neck, liver or kidney cancer. The specimen was CD4+ or CD8+ T cells sorted from blood, collected in a trial of the OX40 agonist ivuxolimab. The genes are TRBV30 and TRBJ1-2; TRBD1 is a possible D gene (6 bases). The CDR3 sequence: CAWSVLQGTYGYTF. CDR3 coding DNA: TGTGCCTGGAGTGTACTTCAGGGGACCTATGGCTACACCTTC.